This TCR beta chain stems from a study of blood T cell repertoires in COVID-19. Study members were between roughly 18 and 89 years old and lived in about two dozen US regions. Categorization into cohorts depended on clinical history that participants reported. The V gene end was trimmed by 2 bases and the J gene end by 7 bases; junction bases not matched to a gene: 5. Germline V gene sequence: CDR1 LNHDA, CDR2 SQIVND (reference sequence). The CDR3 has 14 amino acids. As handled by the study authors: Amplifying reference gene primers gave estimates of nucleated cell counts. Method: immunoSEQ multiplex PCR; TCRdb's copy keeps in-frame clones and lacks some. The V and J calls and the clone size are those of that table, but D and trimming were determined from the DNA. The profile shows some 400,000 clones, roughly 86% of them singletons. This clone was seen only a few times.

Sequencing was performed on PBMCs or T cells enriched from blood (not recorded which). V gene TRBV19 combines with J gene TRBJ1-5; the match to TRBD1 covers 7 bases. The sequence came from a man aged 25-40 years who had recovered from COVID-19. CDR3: CASSIMTGKQPQHF. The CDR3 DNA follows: TGTGCCAGTAGTATAATGACAGGGAAACAGCCCCAGCATTTT. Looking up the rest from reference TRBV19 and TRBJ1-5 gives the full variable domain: DGGITQSPKYLFRKEGQNVTLSCEQNLNHDAMYWYRQDPGQGLRLIYYSQIVNDFQKGDIAEGYSVSREKKESFPLTVTSAQKNPTAFYLCASSIMTGKQPQHFGDGTRLSIL.